This TCR beta chain was captured in a study of radiation and T cells in renal cell carcinoma. Between the trimmed V and J ends, which lost 2 bases and 1 base, there was a span of 6 bases. The germline V gene encodes CDR1 MNHEY and CDR2 SMNVEV (reference sequence). The CDR3 spans 13 residues. Judged by abundance, this clone is medium-sized. This sample's treatment: 15 Gy SBRT to primary tumor, nephrectomy 4 weeks later. Using immunoSEQ multiplex PCR, the repertoire was profiled, and TCRdb retains in-frame clones only, with some absent. The repertoire holds 7,000 to 9,500 clones, with around 50% as singletons.

The source is a man in his 60s with renal cell carcinoma. This chain joins TRBV27 and TRBJ2-7; D is possibly TRBD1 (5 bases). This specimen consisted of tumor tissue, obtained from a patient whose treatment included radiotherapy and nephrectomy. In nucleotides, the CDR3 is TGTGCCAGCAGTTTAGACAGATCCTACGAGCAGTACTTC. This sequence encodes CASSLDRSYEQYF.